Presented here are 25 T cell receptor beta chains from one specimen sequenced in a study of T-cell memory formation after mild COVID-19. TCRdb re-called the 5' RACE reads through MiXCR, storing one row per CDR3 protein. In the table there are some 270,000 distinct CDR3 sequences, approximately 15% of which are singletons. Sequencing input: PBMCs or a T cell subset sorted from them (not recorded which). The receptors shown here come from an adult woman who had mild COVID-19 (a few samples of this study predate the infection). Cell type and time point are not known.

This chain links TRBV20-1 with TRBJ2-1; 9 bases map to TRBD2. The V segment lost 8 bases and the J segment 4 bases; nucleotides outside the gene matches: 12. The CDR3 loop spans 15 amino acids. The germline CDR1 and CDR2 sequences are DFQATT and SNEGSKA (reference sequence). In DNA form, the CDR3 reads TGCAGTTCTCACCCGACTAGCGGACCTTACAATGAGCAGTTCTTC. It is translated as CSSHPTSGPYNEQFF.

The V gene is TRBV5-1, the J gene TRBJ2-7; D may be TRBD2 (5 bases). Trimming took off 7 bases at V and 1 base at J, with 21 bases between the two ends. This CDR3 comprises 16 residues. Per germline, CDR1 SGHRS and CDR2 YFSETQ. The CDR3 here is CASRGQVEAKSYEQYF. CDR3 nucleotide sequence: TGCGCCAGCCGTGGCCAGGTGGAGGCTAAATCCTACGAGCAGTACTTC.

This clonotype occurred a few times. The chain couples TRBV20-1 to TRBJ2-3, with 8 bases identical to TRBD2. Germline CDR1 reads DFQATT; CDR2 reads SNEGSKA (reference sequence). V shed 1 base, J shed 7 bases, and the junction held 7 bases outside the gene matches. There are 14 residues in the CDR3. DNA of the CDR3: TGCAGTGCTAGAGGACGGGAGGGCCTAAATACGCAGTATTTT. Protein sequence: CSARGREGLNTQYF.

This clonotype appeared a few times. The chain couples TRBV4-1 to TRBJ2-7; D is unresolved. The germline V gene encodes CDR1 MGHRA and CDR2 YSYEKL. Trimming pared 4 bases from V and 2 bases from J, leaving 15 bases between. The CDR3 consists of 15 residues. CDR3 in DNA: TGCGCCAGCAGCCCCGACGTAGGTTTTACCTACGAGCAGTACTTC. Translating it yields CASSPDVGFTYEQYF.

The gene calls are TRBV3-1 and TRBJ2-7; D ambiguous. V lost 1 base and J 0 bases, leaving 13 bases between the germline ends. The CDR3 runs to 16 residues. The germline CDR1 and CDR2 sequences are LGHDT and YNNKEL (reference sequence). The CDR3 here is CASSQVRGKPSYEQYF. The CDR3 region has the DNA TGTGCCAGCAGCCAAGTTAGAGGTAAACCCTCCTACGAGCAGTACTTC.

This clonotype was seen more than once but under ten times. The chain has TRBV20-1 and TRBJ2-7; D uncertain. This CDR3 has 14 amino acids. V lost 0 bases, J lost 6 bases, and 15 bases lay in between. Per germline, CDR1 DFQATT and CDR2 SNEGSKA (reference sequence). CDR3 bases: TGCAGTGCTAGAGATATATCCCCGCTTCGCGAGCAGTACTTC. Protein sequence: CSARDISPLREQYF.

This clonotype was seen a handful of times. The CDR3 region has the DNA TGCAGTGCAAAACCGGGTGGTCGGGAGACCCAGTACTTC. Its translation: CSAKPGGRETQYF. The chain joins TRBV20-1 to TRBJ2-5; D gene unclear. Germline loops: CDR1 DFQATT, CDR2 SNEGSKA (reference sequence). This CDR3 contains 13 residues. V lost 6 bases and J lost 5, with 16 bases in between.

There are a few counts of this clonotype. The genes are TRBV20-1 and TRBJ2-7, with 10 bases that match TRBD1. Germline loops: CDR1 DFQATT, CDR2 SNEGSKA (reference sequence). Germline trimming cut 5 bases from V and 5 bases from J; bases unmatched to any gene: 6. The CDR3 extends over 13 amino acids. CDR3 bases: TGCAGTGCTGAGGACAGGGGGTCCAACGAGCAGTACTTC. Its protein product is CSAEDRGSNEQYF.

This clonotype came up many times. This chain links TRBV6-5 with TRBJ2-7, with TRBD2 matching over 12 bases. Germline lookup yields CDR1 MNHEY and CDR2 SVGAGI. The CDR3 has 15 residues. The V segment lost 6 bases and the J segment 3 bases; nucleotides outside the gene matches: 6. In nucleotides, the CDR3 is TGTGCCAGCAGCCTACTAGCGGGAGGCCTCTACGAGCAGTACTTC. Its translation: CASSLLAGGLYEQYF.

V gene TRBV7-2 combines with J gene TRBJ2-7; D remains ambiguous. Germline V gene lookup returns CDR1 SGHTA and CDR2 FQGNSA. With 2 bases removed from V and 6 bases from J, the gap between germline ends came to 8 bases. This CDR3 contains 12 residues. As DNA, the CDR3 is TGTGCCAGCAGCTTACGTGGGCGCGAGCAGTACTTC. Its translation: CASSLRGREQYF.

This clonotype was counted a few times. The rearrangement joins TRBV10-3 to TRBJ2-1; D may match TRBD1 or TRBD2 (5 bases each). The CDR3 sequence is 13 residues long. Germline CDR1 is ENHRY and CDR2 is SYGVKD. Trimming pared 6 bases from V and 10 bases from J, leaving 16 bases between. The CDR3 DNA reads TGTGCCATCAGGGACTCCACGGGACGGGAGCAGTTCTTC. It encodes CAIRDSTGREQFF.

A few counts support this clonotype. The CDR3 nucleotides read TGTGCCAGCACCCAACAGGGGGTTAATTCACCCCTCCACTTT. Translating gives CASTQQGVNSPLHF. The chain combines TRBV12-3 or TRBV12-4 with TRBJ1-6, with TRBD1 matching 8 bases. The CDR3 extends over 14 amino acids. J lost 6 bases, V lost 7 bases, and 5 bases had no gene match.

The chain combines TRBV5-1 with TRBJ2-3; D is uncertain. The CDR3 is made up of 16 amino acids. Germline V gene sequence: CDR1 SGHRS, CDR2 YFSETQ. Trimming cost V 4 bases and J 0 bases, with 15 bases left between them. The CDR3 loop is CASSPPVGISTDTQYF. CDR3 coding DNA: TGCGCCAGCAGCCCCCCGGTGGGGATAAGCACAGATACGCAGTATTTT.

There are a few counts of this clonotype. This rearrangement joins TRBV30 to TRBJ2-7; tentatively, D is TRBD2 (5 bases). Trimming removed 4 bases from V and 2 bases from J, with 6 bases in between. This CDR3 is built from 11 residues. The germline V gene has CDR1 GTSNPN and CDR2 SVGIG (reference sequence). The CDR3 nucleotides read TGTGCCTGGACGGGGACCTACGAGCAGTACTTC. Its protein product is CAWTGTYEQYF.

The chain uses TRBV6-6 and TRBJ2-3, with TRBD1 identical over 9 bases. This CDR3 is built from 17 residues. The V segment lost 6 bases and the J segment 2 bases; nucleotides outside the gene matches: 12. Per germline, CDR1 MNHNY and CDR2 SVGAGI (reference sequence). The CDR3 DNA is TGTGCCAGCAGGGACAGGGGCCACTCCTCTTACACAGATACGCAGTATTTT. Its protein is CASRDRGHSSYTDTQYF.

This chain links TRBV19 with TRBJ2-1, with D maybe TRBD2 (6 bases). Trimming pared 7 bases from V and 3 bases from J, leaving 13 bases between. The CDR3 is 14 amino acids. Per germline, CDR1 LNHDA and CDR2 SQIVND (reference sequence). The CDR3 spells CASKEAGHYNEQFF. CDR3 nucleotides: TGTGCCAGTAAAGAAGCGGGCCACTACAATGAGCAGTTCTTC. Full variable domain (outside the CDR3, taken from reference TRBV19 and TRBJ2-1): DGGITQSPKYLFRKEGQNVTLSCEQNLNHDAMYWYRQDPGQGLRLIYYSQIVNDFQKGDIAEGYSVSREKKESFPLTVTSAQKNPTAFYLCASKEAGHYNEQFFGPGTRLTVL.

The chain joins TRBV7-3 to TRBJ2-5; TRBD1 is a possible D gene (6 bases). The V and J ends lost 6 bases and 0 bases respectively, with 11 bases between them. This CDR3 region has 14 residues. Germline V lookup: CDR1 SGHTA, CDR2 FQGTGA. CDR3 region: CASSLDRNQETQYF. The CDR3, as DNA: TGTGCCAGCAGTTTAGACAGGAACCAAGAGACCCAGTACTTC.

A few counts support this clonotype. V and J are TRBV9 and TRBJ2-3; 10 bases are shared with TRBD2. V was clipped by 1 base and J by 1 base; unmatched bases: 12. CDR1 and CDR2 from the germline V gene are SGDLS and YYNGEE. CDR3 length: 19 residues. CDR3 DNA sequence: TGTGCCAGCAGCGTATTCCAAGCGGGAGGGCCAGTGGGCACAGATACGCAGTATTTT. Translating it yields CASSVFQAGGPVGTDTQYF.

V usage is TRBV7-2 and J usage is TRBJ2-5, with TRBD1 as a possible D gene (8 bases). V lost 7 bases to trimming and J lost 4 bases, with 13 bases between them. CDR1 SGHTA and CDR2 FQGNSA come from the germline V gene. The CDR3 consists of 13 residues. CDR3 sequence (DNA): TGTGCCAGCAAAAGCGGGACAGGAGAGACCCAGTACTTC. This sequence encodes CASKSGTGETQYF.

The CDR3 DNA sequence: TGTGCCAGCAGGCCGGTCAGCTCCTACAATGAGCAGTTCTTC. Translation: CASRPVSSYNEQFF. The chain links TRBV12-3 or TRBV12-4 to TRBJ2-1; D ambiguous. Trimming left V 6 bases short and J 0 bases short, with 9 bases between. The CDR3 consists of 14 residues.

The rearrangement links TRBV20-1 to TRBJ2-1; maybe TRBD2 (6 bases). Germline lookup yields CDR1 DFQATT and CDR2 SNEGSKA (reference sequence). The ends were cut back, 0 bases at V and 7 bases at J, with 16 bases in the middle. The CDR3 is made up of 15 amino acids. CDR3 bases: TGCAGTGCTAGAGACCGACTAGTTCACGGGAATGAGCAGTTCTTC. Translation gives CSARDRLVHGNEQFF.

This clonotype was counted a few times. This rearrangement joins TRBV15 to TRBJ1-1; weak D call: TRBD1 (5 bases). Germline V lookup: CDR1 LNHNV, CDR2 YYDKDF (reference sequence). V lost 6 bases and J 1 base, leaving 15 bases between the germline ends. This CDR3 has 15 amino acids. The CDR3 DNA sequence: TGTGCCACCAGACGCACCACGAGGGGGAACACTGAAGCTTTCTTT. Translation gives CATRRTTRGNTEAFF.

This clonotype was detected only a few times. The gene calls are TRBV3-1 and TRBJ2-3; D is uncertain. The CDR3 totals 12 residues. Germline V lookup: CDR1 LGHDT, CDR2 YNNKEL (reference sequence). V was shortened by 0 bases and J by 15 bases, with 13 bases between the two germline ends. CDR3 sequence: CASSQDAAKCYF. CDR3 nucleotides: TGTGCCAGCAGCCAAGATGCCGCGAAGTGTTATTTT.

Ten or more counts support this clonotype. The rearrangement uses TRBV10-3 and TRBJ2-6; D is uncertain. V was pared by 3 bases and J by 2 bases, with 5 bases between. The CDR3 length is 14 residues. Germline CDR1 and CDR2: ENHRY and SYGVKD. CDR3 nucleotide sequence: TGTGCCATCAGTGAACAGCCTGGGGCCAACGTCCTGACTTTC. Residues: CAISEQPGANVLTF.

J is TRBJ1-1 and V is TRBV7-2; the D is unclear. The V end was cut by 1 base, the J end by 8 bases, with 5 bases between. The CDR3 is 11 residues long. Germline V gene data show CDR1 as SGHTA and CDR2 as FQGNSA. The CDR3 reads CASSLVNEAFF. As DNA, the CDR3 is TGTGCCAGCAGCTTAGTTAACGAAGCTTTCTTT.